These T cell receptor beta chains were read from a single sample in a study of cytomegalovirus exposure and HLA in healthy donors. The assay was immunoSEQ multiplex PCR, and TCRdb's table has in-frame clones only and misses some. The table lists roughly 150,000 clones, 65% to 80% of them singletons. The sample consisted of PBMCs. Receptors originate from a male donor in good health and CMV-seronegative. Each CDR3 is given with its conserved first and last residue. Each record gives: V gene, J gene, D gene, clone size, CDR3 protein, CDR3 DNA. The D gene is left open where the match is weak. Size is stated for part of the rows, as once, few or many counts, or as a class when the clone is expanded.

V gene: TRBV6-1; J gene: TRBJ1-2; D gene: TRBD1; clone size: few; CDR3 protein: CASRPLTGITVVYTF; CDR3 DNA: TGTGCCAGCAGGCCCTTGACAGGGATAACGGTAGTCTACACCTTC
V gene: TRBV5-1; J gene: TRBJ2-3; D gene: TRBD2; clone size: once; CDR3 protein: CASSLGASGPDTQYF; CDR3 DNA: TGCGCCAGCAGCCTAGGGGCTAGCGGACCAGATACGCAGTATTTT
V gene: TRBV19; J gene: TRBJ1-2; D gene: TRBD1; clone size: .; CDR3 protein: CASSSPGQGGYGYTF; CDR3 DNA: TGTGCCAGTAGTAGTCCGGGACAGGGAGGATATGGCTACACCTTC
V gene: TRBV19; J gene: TRBJ2-3; D gene: .; clone size: .; CDR3 protein: CASRRGRGAENTQYF; CDR3 DNA: TGTGCCAGTAGAAGGGGGCGGGGGGCTGAGAATACGCAGTATTTT
V gene: TRBV9; J gene: TRBJ2-7; D gene: .; clone size: .; CDR3 protein: CASSSSPGEQYF; CDR3 DNA: TGTGCCAGCAGCTCCTCCCCCGGCGAGCAGTACTTC
V gene: TRBV19; J gene: TRBJ2-5; D gene: .; clone size: .; CDR3 protein: CASSSGTMGTQYF; CDR3 DNA: TGTGCCAGTAGTAGCGGGACGATGGGGACCCAGTACTTC
V gene: TRBV7-6; J gene: TRBJ2-7; D gene: .; clone size: .; CDR3 protein: CASSHSPGGLNEQYF; CDR3 DNA: TGTGCCAGCAGCCATTCCCCCGGGGGGCTCAACGAGCAGTACTTC
V gene: TRBV7-3; J gene: TRBJ2-1; D gene: .; clone size: .; CDR3 protein: CASSPLVATYNEQFF; CDR3 DNA: TGTGCCAGCAGCCCTCTCGTAGCGACCTACAATGAGCAGTTCTTC
V gene: TRBV18; J gene: TRBJ2-7; D gene: .; clone size: .; CDR3 protein: CASSPIRDRISEQYF; CDR3 DNA: TGTGCCAGCTCACCGATCCGAGACAGGATCAGCGAGCAGTACTTC
V gene: TRBV7-9; J gene: TRBJ1-4; D gene: .; clone size: .; CDR3 protein: CASSLGGAEEKLFF; CDR3 DNA: TGTGCCAGCAGCTTGGGGGGAGCGGAAGAAAAACTGTTTTTT
V gene: TRBV5-1; J gene: TRBJ2-7; D gene: .; clone size: .; CDR3 protein: CASSLQGTGEQYF; CDR3 DNA: TGCGCCAGCAGCCTACAGGGTACGGGCGAGCAGTACTTC
V gene: TRBV7-9; J gene: TRBJ2-7; D gene: TRBD2; clone size: .; CDR3 protein: CASTRGGGLSPYEQYF; CDR3 DNA: TGTGCCAGCACCCGGGGCGGGGGGCTCAGCCCCTACGAGCAGTACTTC
V gene: TRBV9; J gene: TRBJ2-2; D gene: .; clone size: .; CDR3 protein: CASSVDPETLGELFF; CDR3 DNA: TGTGCCAGCAGCGTAGATCCGGAGACCCTCGGGGAGCTGTTTTTT
V gene: TRBV27; J gene: TRBJ2-2; D gene: .; clone size: .; CDR3 protein: CASSWTQSNTGELFF; CDR3 DNA: TGTGCCAGCAGTTGGACACAGTCGAACACCGGGGAGCTGTTTTTT
V gene: TRBV7-9; J gene: TRBJ2-3; D gene: TRBD2; clone size: few; CDR3 protein: CASSLAVGGHTDTQYF; CDR3 DNA: TGTGCCAGCAGCTTAGCGGTGGGAGGGCACACAGATACGCAGTATTTT
V gene: TRBV28; J gene: TRBJ1-3; D gene: .; clone size: .; CDR3 protein: CASRTGPSGNTIYF; CDR3 DNA: TGTGCCAGCAGGACAGGCCCCTCTGGAAACACCATATATTTT
V gene: TRBV30; J gene: TRBJ2-3; D gene: .; clone size: .; CDR3 protein: CAWSIRDTQYF; CDR3 DNA: TGTGCCTGGAGTATCAGAGATACGCAGTATTTT
V gene: TRBV6-5; J gene: TRBJ1-1; D gene: .; clone size: once; CDR3 protein: CASSSQGIYTEAFF; CDR3 DNA: TGTGCCAGCAGTTCCCAGGGGATCTATACTGAAGCTTTCTTT
V gene: TRBV9; J gene: TRBJ2-5; D gene: .; clone size: .; CDR3 protein: CASSSGETQYF; CDR3 DNA: TGTGCCAGCAGTTCAGGAGAGACCCAGTACTTC
V gene: TRBV2; J gene: TRBJ2-7; D gene: TRBD1; clone size: .; CDR3 protein: CASSEAENRGIYEQYF; CDR3 DNA: TGTGCCAGCAGTGAAGCTGAGAACAGGGGGATCTACGAGCAGTACTTC
V gene: TRBV4-2; J gene: TRBJ1-5; D gene: TRBD1; clone size: .; CDR3 protein: CASSPDRGGFNSNQPQHF; CDR3 DNA: TGTGCCAGCAGCCCCGACAGGGGTGGATTCAATAGCAATCAGCCCCAGCATTTT
V gene: TRBV6-5; J gene: TRBJ2-7; D gene: TRBD1; clone size: .; CDR3 protein: CASSRQGADYEQYF; CDR3 DNA: TGTGCCAGCAGTCGACAGGGGGCGGACTACGAGCAGTACTTC
V gene: TRBV6-4; J gene: TRBJ2-7; D gene: TRBD2; clone size: once; CDR3 protein: CASSREASPDYEQYF; CDR3 DNA: TGTGCCAGCAGCCGGGAGGCAAGCCCAGACTACGAGCAGTACTTC
V gene: TRBV5-6; J gene: TRBJ1-3; D gene: .; clone size: .; CDR3 protein: CASSRQASSGNTIYF; CDR3 DNA: TGTGCCAGCAGCCGACAGGCCTCCTCTGGAAACACCATATATTTT
V gene: TRBV28; J gene: TRBJ1-2; D gene: .; clone size: .; CDR3 protein: CASRSQVYGYTF; CDR3 DNA: TGTGCCAGCAGATCCCAGGTTTATGGCTACACCTTC
V gene: TRBV5-1; J gene: TRBJ1-4; D gene: .; clone size: .; CDR3 protein: CASSLGGGEKLFF; CDR3 DNA: TGCGCCAGCAGCTTGGGAGGAGGTGAAAAACTGTTTTTT
V gene: TRBV7-9; J gene: TRBJ2-5; D gene: .; clone size: once; CDR3 protein: CASSATAKRIQETQYF; CDR3 DNA: TGTGCCAGCAGCGCAACTGCCAAGCGTATTCAAGAGACCCAGTACTTC
V gene: TRBV7-3; J gene: TRBJ2-3; D gene: .; clone size: .; CDR3 protein: CASSEQRGDTQYF; CDR3 DNA: TGTGCCAGCAGCGAACAGAGGGGGGATACGCAGTATTTT
V gene: TRBV10-3; J gene: TRBJ2-1; D gene: .; clone size: .; CDR3 protein: CAISGSLGDEQFF; CDR3 DNA: TGTGCCATCAGTGGCTCTCTAGGGGATGAGCAGTTCTTC
V gene: TRBV2; J gene: TRBJ2-7; D gene: TRBD1; clone size: .; CDR3 protein: CASSSTGIEQYF; CDR3 DNA: TGTGCCAGCAGTTCGACAGGGATCGAGCAGTACTTC
V gene: TRBV5-1; J gene: TRBJ1-1; D gene: .; clone size: .; CDR3 protein: CASSQKTGNTEAFF; CDR3 DNA: TGCGCCAGCAGCCAGAAGACAGGGAACACTGAAGCTTTCTTT
V gene: TRBV6-5; J gene: TRBJ1-2; D gene: TRBD1; clone size: .; CDR3 protein: CASSYLRDRVGYTF; CDR3 DNA: TGTGCCAGCAGTTACCTCCGGGACAGGGTTGGCTACACCTTC
V gene: TRBV5-6; J gene: TRBJ1-1; D gene: .; clone size: .; CDR3 protein: CASRGWGDTEAFF; CDR3 DNA: TGTGCCAGCAGGGGCTGGGGGGATACTGAAGCTTTCTTT
V gene: TRBV11-2; J gene: TRBJ2-7; D gene: .; clone size: .; CDR3 protein: CASSLSVYEQYF; CDR3 DNA: TGTGCCAGCAGCTTATCAGTCTACGAGCAGTACTTC
V gene: TRBV5-6; J gene: TRBJ2-1; D gene: TRBD2; clone size: .; CDR3 protein: CASELGASGRYEQFF; CDR3 DNA: TGTGCCAGCGAGCTTGGAGCTAGCGGGAGATATGAGCAGTTCTTC
V gene: TRBV7-7; J gene: TRBJ1-5; D gene: TRBD1; clone size: .; CDR3 protein: CASSLAQGARGNQPQHF; CDR3 DNA: TGTGCTAGCAGCTTGGCACAGGGGGCGAGAGGCAATCAGCCCCAGCATTTT
V gene: TRBV9; J gene: TRBJ2-3; D gene: TRBD1; clone size: once; CDR3 protein: CASSAGQDTDTQYF; CDR3 DNA: TGTGCCAGCAGCGCGGGACAGGACACAGATACGCAGTATTTT
V gene: TRBV29-1; J gene: TRBJ1-5; D gene: .; clone size: few; CDR3 protein: CSVGPGSNQPQHF; CDR3 DNA: TGCAGCGTTGGACCAGGGAGCAATCAGCCCCAGCATTTT
V gene: TRBV29-1; J gene: TRBJ2-1; D gene: TRBD1; clone size: .; CDR3 protein: CSAMDRAGDEQFF; CDR3 DNA: TGCAGCGCGATGGACAGGGCAGGGGATGAGCAGTTCTTC
V gene: TRBV7-9; J gene: TRBJ2-7; D gene: TRBD1; clone size: .; CDR3 protein: CASSHRDRPREQYF; CDR3 DNA: TGTGCCAGCAGCCACCGGGACAGGCCTCGGGAGCAGTACTTC
V gene: TRBV11-2; J gene: TRBJ2-1; D gene: TRBD2; clone size: .; CDR3 protein: CASSSGTSSYNEQFF; CDR3 DNA: TGTGCCAGCAGTTCCGGGACTAGCTCCTACAATGAGCAGTTCTTC
V gene: TRBV9; J gene: TRBJ2-3; D gene: .; clone size: .; CDR3 protein: CASSFTTTDTQYF; CDR3 DNA: TGTGCCAGCAGCTTTACAACCACAGATACGCAGTATTTT
V gene: TRBV28; J gene: TRBJ2-1; D gene: TRBD2; clone size: .; CDR3 protein: CASSSGTNYNEQFF; CDR3 DNA: TGTGCCAGCAGTTCGGGGACTAACTACAATGAGCAGTTCTTC
V gene: TRBV28; J gene: TRBJ1-4; D gene: .; clone size: once; CDR3 protein: CASSFDGSGNEKLFF; CDR3 DNA: TGTGCCAGCAGTTTTGACGGGAGCGGGAATGAAAAACTGTTTTTT